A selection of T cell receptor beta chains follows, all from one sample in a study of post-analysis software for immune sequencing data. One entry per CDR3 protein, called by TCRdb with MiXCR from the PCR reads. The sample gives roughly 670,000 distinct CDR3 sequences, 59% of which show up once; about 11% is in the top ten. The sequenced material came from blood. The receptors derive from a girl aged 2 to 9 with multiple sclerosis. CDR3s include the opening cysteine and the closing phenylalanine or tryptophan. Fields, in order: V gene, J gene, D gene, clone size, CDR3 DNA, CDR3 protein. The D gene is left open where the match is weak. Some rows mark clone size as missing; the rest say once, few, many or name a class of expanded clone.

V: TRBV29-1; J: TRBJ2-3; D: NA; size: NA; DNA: TGCAGCGTTCCCCTGGGCCAACGAGGCGCAGATACGCAGTATTTT; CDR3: CSVPLGQRGADTQYF
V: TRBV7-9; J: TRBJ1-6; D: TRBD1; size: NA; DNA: TGTGCCAGCAGCTCGACAGGGGGTAAGGGTAATTCACCCCTCCACTTT; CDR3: CASSSTGGKGNSPLHF
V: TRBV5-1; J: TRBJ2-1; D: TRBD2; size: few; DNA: TGCGCCAGCAGCCCCGGACTAGCGGGAGGTCCCTACAATGAGCAGTTCTTC; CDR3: CASSPGLAGGPYNEQFF
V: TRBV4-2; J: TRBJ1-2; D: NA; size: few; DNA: TGTGCCAGCAGCCAAGATTATAGGCCTCCCTATGGCTACACCTTC; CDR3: CASSQDYRPPYGYTF
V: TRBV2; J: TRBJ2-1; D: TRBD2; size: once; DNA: TGTGCCAGCATCCGACGGACTAGCGGGGGGGCCTACAATGAGCAGTTCTTC; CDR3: CASIRRTSGGAYNEQFF
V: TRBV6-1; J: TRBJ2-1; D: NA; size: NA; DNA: TGTGCCAGCAGTCGTCCCGGGGTAGGGCAGAGCTCCTACAATGAGCAGTTCTTC; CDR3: CASSRPGVGQSSYNEQFF
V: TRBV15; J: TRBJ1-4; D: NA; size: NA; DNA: TGTGCCACCAGCAGAATTGGCTATGACAGCAATGAAAAACTGTTTTTT; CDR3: CATSRIGYDSNEKLFF
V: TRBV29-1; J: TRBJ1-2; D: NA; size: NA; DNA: TGTAGCGTTGGGATCAAGAGTACCGGTGGCTACACCTTC; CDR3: CSVGIKSTGGYTF
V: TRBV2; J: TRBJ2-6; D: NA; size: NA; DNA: TGTGCCAGCACTCCTAATTTTGGGGCCAACGTCCTGACTTTC; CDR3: CASTPNFGANVLTF
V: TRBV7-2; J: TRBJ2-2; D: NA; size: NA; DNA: TGTGCCAGCAGCAAAACAACAGCCGGGACCGGGGAGCTGTTTTTT; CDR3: CASSKTTAGTGELFF
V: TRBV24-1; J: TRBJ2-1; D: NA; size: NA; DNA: TGTGCCACCAGTGATCGGACGTGGAATGAGCAGTTCTTC; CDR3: CATSDRTWNEQFF
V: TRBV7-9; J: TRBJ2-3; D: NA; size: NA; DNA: TGTGCCAGCAGCAGGGCCTTCACAGATACGCAGTATTTT; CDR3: CASSRAFTDTQYF
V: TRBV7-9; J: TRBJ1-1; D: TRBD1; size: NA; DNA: TGTGCCAGCAGCTTCCCTAACGACAGGGTGAACACTGAAGCTTTCTTT; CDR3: CASSFPNDRVNTEAFF
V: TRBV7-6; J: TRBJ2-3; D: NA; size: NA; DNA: TGTGCCAGCAGCTTGGGTGTCCGACTCACAGATACGCAGTATTTT; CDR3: CASSLGVRLTDTQYF
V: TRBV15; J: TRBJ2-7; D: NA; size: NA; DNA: TGTGCCACCAGCAGAGACGCAAACTACGAGCAGTACTTC; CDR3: CATSRDANYEQYF
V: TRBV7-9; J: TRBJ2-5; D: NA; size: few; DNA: TGTGCCATTGAGGGGAACCAAGAGACCCAGTACTTC; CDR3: CAIEGNQETQYF
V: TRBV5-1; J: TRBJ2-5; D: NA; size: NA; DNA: TGCGCCAGCAGCTTGGCCGGGGGGCGTCGGGAGACCCAGTACTTC; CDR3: CASSLAGGRRETQYF
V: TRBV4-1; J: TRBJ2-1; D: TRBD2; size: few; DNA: TGCGCCAGCAGCCAACGGCTAGCGGGAGGGCTCAATGAGCAGTTCTTC; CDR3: CASSQRLAGGLNEQFF
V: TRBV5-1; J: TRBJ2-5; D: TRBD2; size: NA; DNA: TGCGCCAGCTCCCGACTAGCGGGGAGCCAAGAGACCCAGTACTTC; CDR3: CASSRLAGSQETQYF
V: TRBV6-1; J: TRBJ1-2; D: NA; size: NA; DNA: TGTGCCAGCAGTGAGGAGGGAAGGGACACCTTC; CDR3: CASSEEGRDTF
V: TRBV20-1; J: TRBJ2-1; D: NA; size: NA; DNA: TGCAGTGCGGAAATATTGCAGGGCTCCTACAATGAGCAGTTCTTC; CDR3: CSAEILQGSYNEQFF
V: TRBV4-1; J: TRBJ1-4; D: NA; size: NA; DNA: TGCGCCAGCAGCCAAGTGCCGGGAGGAGGAAAACTGTTTTTT; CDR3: CASSQVPGGGKLFF
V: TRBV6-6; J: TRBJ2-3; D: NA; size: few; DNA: TGTGCCAGCAGTGGGGGCGCAGATACGCAGTATTTT; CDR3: CASSGGADTQYF
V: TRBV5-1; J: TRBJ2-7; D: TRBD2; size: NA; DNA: TGCGCCAGCAGCTTATCCTGGACTAGCGAAAGCTCCTACGAGCAGTACTTC; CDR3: CASSLSWTSESSYEQYF
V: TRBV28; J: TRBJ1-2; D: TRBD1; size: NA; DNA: TGCGCCAGCAGCCAAGGGACAGACTATGGCTACACCTTC; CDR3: CASSQGTDYGYTF
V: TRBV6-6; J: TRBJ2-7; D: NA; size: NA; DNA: TGTGCCAGCAGATTGGGCGAAGCCTACGAGCAGTACTTC; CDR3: CASRLGEAYEQYF
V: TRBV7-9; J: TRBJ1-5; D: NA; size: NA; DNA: TGTGCCAGCAGCTCTTTTAGCAATCAGCCCCAGCATTTT; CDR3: CASSSFSNQPQHF
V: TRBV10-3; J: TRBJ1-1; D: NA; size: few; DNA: TGTGCCACCCTCGAACAGGGACGATTAACTGAAGCTTTCTTT; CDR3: CATLEQGRLTEAFF
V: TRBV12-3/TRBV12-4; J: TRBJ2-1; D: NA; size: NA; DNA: TGTGCCAGCAGTTTAACGATGGGGGGATACAATGAGCAGTTCTTC; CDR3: CASSLTMGGYNEQFF
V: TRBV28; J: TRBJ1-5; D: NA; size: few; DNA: TGTGCCAGCAGCAGGGGCGGTCAGCCCCAGCATTTT; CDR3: CASSRGGQPQHF
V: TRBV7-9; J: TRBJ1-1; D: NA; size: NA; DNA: TGTGCCAGCAGCCCGGGACGGGTGAACACTGAAGCTTTCTTT; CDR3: CASSPGRVNTEAFF
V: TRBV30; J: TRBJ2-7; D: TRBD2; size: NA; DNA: TGTGCCTGGAGTGTACTCATGGCTAGCGGGACCTACGAGCAGTACTTC; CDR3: CAWSVLMASGTYEQYF
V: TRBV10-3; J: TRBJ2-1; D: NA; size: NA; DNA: TGTGCCATCAGGCCTAGCGACCAGGCCAATACGCAGTTCTTC; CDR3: CAIRPSDQANTQFF
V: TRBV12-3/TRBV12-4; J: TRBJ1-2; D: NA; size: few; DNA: TGTGCCAGCAGGGGGGACGGACACTATGGCTACACCTTC; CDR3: CASRGDGHYGYTF
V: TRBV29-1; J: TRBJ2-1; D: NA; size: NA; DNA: TGCAGCGTTGAAGGGCTTACAGCCTACAATGAGCAGTTCTTC; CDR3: CSVEGLTAYNEQFF
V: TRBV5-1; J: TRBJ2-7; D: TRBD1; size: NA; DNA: TGCGCCAGCAGCTCGGGACAGCCAACCTACGAGCAGTACTTC; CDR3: CASSSGQPTYEQYF
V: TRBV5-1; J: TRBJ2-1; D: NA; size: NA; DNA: TGCGCCAGCAGGGCGGAGGCGTCCTACAATGAGCAGTTCTTC; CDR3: CASRAEASYNEQFF
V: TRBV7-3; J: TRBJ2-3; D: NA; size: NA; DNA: TGTGCCAGCAGCTTATGGCCAACTGGTAGCACAGATACGCAGTATTTT; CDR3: CASSLWPTGSTDTQYF
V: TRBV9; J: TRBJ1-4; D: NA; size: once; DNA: TGTGCCAGCAGCGTAGGGGACCGGAGGGATGAAAAACTGTTTTTT; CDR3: CASSVGDRRDEKLFF
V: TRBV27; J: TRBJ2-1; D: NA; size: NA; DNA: TGTGCCAGCAGTTTACAGAAACTAGCAAGCTCCTACAATGAGCAGTTCTTC; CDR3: CASSLQKLASSYNEQFF
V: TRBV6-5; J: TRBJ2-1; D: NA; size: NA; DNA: TGTGCCAGCAGTTACGGACAAACGGGTGAGCAGTTCTTC; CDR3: CASSYGQTGEQFF
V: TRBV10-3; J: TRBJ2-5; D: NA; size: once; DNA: TGTGCCATGCAGGACGACAAAGAGACCCAGTACTTC; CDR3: CAMQDDKETQYF
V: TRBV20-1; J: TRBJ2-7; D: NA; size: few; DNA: TGCAGTGCTCCGGTGGGGCCTGGCTACGAGCAGTACTTC; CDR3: CSAPVGPGYEQYF
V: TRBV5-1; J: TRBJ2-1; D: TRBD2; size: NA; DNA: TGCGCCAGCAGCTTGGGACGGGAGGGCCGGGATGAGCAGTTCTTC; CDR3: CASSLGREGRDEQFF
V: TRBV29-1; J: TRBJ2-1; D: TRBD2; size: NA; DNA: TGCAGCGTTGGAAGTAGCGGGGCCTACAATGAGCAGTTCTTC; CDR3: CSVGSSGAYNEQFF
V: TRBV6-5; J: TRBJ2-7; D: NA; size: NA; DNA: TGTGCCAGCAGTCCCGACTACAGGGGAGGCGAGCAGTACTTC; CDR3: CASSPDYRGGEQYF